One sample yielded the 9 T cell receptor beta chains listed below, sequenced in a study of blood T cell repertoires in COVID-19 (dated by TCRdb to about 2020). Libraries were built with the immunoSEQ multiplex PCR assay. Drawn from immuneACCESS, this table holds only the in-frame rearrangements with V and J called that TCRdb kept. Clones are partly lost; checked studies trace under half to an unresolved V gene and leave the rest unexplained. The sample table records around 300,000 clones; 80% to 95% of these occur just once. The ten largest account for 1% to 1.3% of the sample. The source material was PBMCs or T cells enriched from blood (not recorded which). All receptors come from a woman under 40 who had recovered from COVID-19.

The chain combines TRBV4-1 with TRBJ2-5; 7 bases map to TRBD1. The V and J ends lost 3 bases and 2 bases, in that order; junction bases with no gene match: 6. The CDR3 sequence is 15 residues long. Germline CDR1 and CDR2: MGHRA and YSYEKL. CDR3 DNA sequence: TGCGCCAGCAGCCATCCCGGGACAGCACAAGAGACCCAGTACTTC. This sequence encodes CASSHPGTAQETQYF.

Only a few counts were recorded for this clone. The chain couples TRBV4-1 to TRBJ1-1; 8 nucleotides agree with TRBD1. J lost 8 bases, V lost 2 bases, and 10 bases had no gene match. The CDR3 sequence is 15 residues long. Germline V lookup: CDR1 MGHRA, CDR2 YSYEKL. The CDR3 region is CASSQLTGVRDEAFF. For the CDR3, the DNA is TGCGCCAGCAGCCAACTGACAGGGGTGAGGGACGAAGCTTTCTTT.

The chain joins TRBV5-8 to TRBJ2-3, with TRBD2 matching over 7 bases. The CDR3 covers 15 residues. The ends lost 4 bases at V and 0 bases at J; junction bases unmatched: 5. Germline lookup yields CDR1 SGHTS and CDR2 YDEGEE. CDR3 sequence: CASSTSEPSTDTQYF. The CDR3 DNA sequence: TGTGCCAGCAGCACTAGCGAACCTAGCACAGATACGCAGTATTTT.

The chain carries TRBV30 and TRBJ1-5, with D perhaps TRBD1 (5 bases). Per germline, CDR1 GTSNPN and CDR2 SVGIG (reference sequence). CDR3 length equals 14 residues. Trimming took off 4 bases at V and 2 bases at J, with 12 bases between the two ends. The DNA of the CDR3 is TGTGCCTGGAATACCGGGGGGGGCAATCAGCCCCAGCATTTT. As protein: CAWNTGGGNQPQHF.

This chain connects TRBV6-6 to TRBJ1-5; TRBD1 is a possible D gene (5 bases). The CDR3 runs 15 residues. Between the trimmed V and J ends, which lost 0 bases and 5 bases, there was a span of 11 bases. Germline V gene lookup returns CDR1 MNHNY and CDR2 SVGAGI (reference sequence). The CDR3 loop reads CASSYSQGTHQPQHF. The CDR3 coding sequence is TGTGCCAGCAGTTACTCTCAGGGTACCCATCAGCCCCAGCATTTT.

V gene TRBV5-6 combines with J gene TRBJ1-2, with 7 bases lining up with TRBD1. This CDR3 has 15 residues. J lost 4 bases, V lost 1 base, and 7 bases had no gene match. From germline, CDR1 is SGHDT and CDR2 YYEEEE. The CDR3 DNA reads TGTGCCAGCAGCTTGTGGGCAGGGGGTAGCTATGGCTACACCTTC. This codes for CASSLWAGGSYGYTF.

The chain carries TRBV2 and TRBJ1-5; D may be TRBD1 (6 bases). The germline V gene has CDR1 SNHLY and CDR2 FYNNEI. V shed 7 bases and J shed 6 bases, with 16 bases lying between them. The CDR3 is made up of 14 amino acids. The DNA for the CDR3 is TGTGCCAGCAAGACAGGCGACACTTTTCAGCCCCAGCATTTT. This gives the protein CASKTGDTFQPQHF.

The rearrangement uses TRBV5-1 and TRBJ2-2, with 9 bases matching TRBD1. CDR1 is SGHRS and CDR2 is YFSETQ in the germline V gene. There are 15 residues in the CDR3. Trimming took 5 bases from V and 5 from J; bases not matched to a gene: 7. The CDR3 reads CASRLPGQGTGELFF. CDR3 coding DNA: TGCGCCAGCAGACTACCGGGACAGGGAACCGGGGAGCTGTTTTTT.

V usage is TRBV9 and J usage is TRBJ2-2; tentative D call: TRBD1 (5 bases). The CDR3 totals 13 residues. Germline-derived CDR1 and CDR2 are SGDLS and YYNGEE. V was trimmed by 3 bases and J by 4 bases, leaving 7 bases between them. The CDR3 sequence is CASSGGLTGELFF. CDR3 nucleotides: TGTGCCAGCAGCGGGGGCCTCACCGGGGAGCTGTTTTTT. Combining the CDR3 with reference TRBV9 and TRBJ2-2 gives the whole variable domain DSGVTQTPKHLITATGQRVTLRCSPRSGDLSVYWYQQSLDQGLQFLIQYYNGEERAKGNILERFSAQQFPDLHSELNLSSLELGDSALYFCASSGGLTGELFFGEGSRLTVL.